This T cell receptor beta chain was profiled in a study of blood T cell repertoires in COVID-19. Study-level information: The origin of the acute and convalescent COVID-19 samples was the United States, Italy and Spain. PBMCs, B-cell-depleted T cells, or T cells provided the cDNA or gDNA that made up the material.

Original methodology: Estimates of nucleated cell counts were drawn from the amplification of reference gene primers. This table comes from immunoSEQ multiplex PCR, and its TCRdb copy is limited to in-frame clones, with some not included. V and J calls and clone size are given by that table; D and trimming were obtained from the DNA. This repertoire shows some 160,000 clones, 65% to 85% found once; its top ten account for roughly 14%. Germline values: CDR1 SNHLY, CDR2 FYNNEI. Trimming cost V 4 bases and J 2 bases; bases outside gene matches: 17. This CDR3 comprises 19 residues. There are a few counts of this clone.

The gene calls are TRBV2 and TRBJ1-1; 9 positions match TRBD1. Source material: peripheral blood. This TCR was sampled from an elderly woman with acute or convalescent COVID-19. The CDR3 nucleotides read TGTGCCAGCAGTGTGTTTTCCAAGACAGGGGGTTTGAAAAACACTGAAGCTTTCTTT. Protein sequence: CASSVFSKTGGLKNTEAFF.